Here is one T cell receptor (beta chain) with its context. This table comes from immunoSEQ multiplex PCR, and its TCRdb copy is limited to in-frame clones, with some not included. This table has 40,000 to 60,000 clones, about 94% appearing once. This sample is drawn from a study of T cell changes during pregnancy in multiple sclerosis. V gave up 6 bases and J gave up 1 base, with 18 bases separating them. The germline V gene encodes CDR1 MNHNY and CDR2 SVGAGI (reference sequence). This CDR3 comprises 16 residues. The chain has TRBV6-6 and TRBJ2-5, with D possibly being TRBD1 (7 bases). This specimen consisted of CD4+ T cells from peripheral blood mononuclear cells, obtained in the first trimester of pregnancy. This receptor was identified in a female donor with multiple sclerosis, enrolled in a pregnancy study. CDR3 sequence reads: CASRARPGGLQETQYF. Here the CDR3 DNA reads TGTGCCAGCAGGGCCCGGCCAGGGGGGCTCCAAGAGACCCAGTACTTC.